The entry that follows covers one TCR beta chain sequence. Which antigen it targets is not known. No clone much larger than this one lies a single base away; base qualities are absent. The sample comes from a study of T cells after somatic rescue of genetic block (dated by TCRdb to 2018 to 2020). Some background on the complete study: What the study looked at was long-term robustness, specifically in a T-cell system that came about through somatic rescue of a genetic block in T-cell development.

The CDR3 spans 13 residues, from the cysteine through the phenylalanine. The CDR3 DNA has 39 bases and is translated from base 1. Taken from the germline V gene (reference sequence), the CDR1 and CDR2 loops are LNHDA and SQIVND. Relative to germline, V is missing 9 bases and J is missing 4 bases, with 8 bases of the junction outside any gene match. The library came from the immunoSEQ multiplex PCR assay. What TCRdb holds here is the immuneACCESS table cut down to in-frame rearrangements. Part of the clones is not present; checked against another copy, under half of the missing clones reflect an unresolved V gene, and the others are unexplained. The sample table lists 110,000 or so clones, 90% to 95% of them with a count of one. Over 1.1% of the sample comes from the top ten.

The chain links TRBV19 with TRBJ2-7; TRBD2 lines up with 8 middle nucleotides. Sequences were obtained from peripheral blood mononuclear cells (PBMCs). The sequence was collected from a young woman. The nucleotide sequence reads as follows: TGTGCCAGCAGCCGGGGGGGGTCATACGAGCAGTACTTC. This codes for CASSRGGSYEQYF.